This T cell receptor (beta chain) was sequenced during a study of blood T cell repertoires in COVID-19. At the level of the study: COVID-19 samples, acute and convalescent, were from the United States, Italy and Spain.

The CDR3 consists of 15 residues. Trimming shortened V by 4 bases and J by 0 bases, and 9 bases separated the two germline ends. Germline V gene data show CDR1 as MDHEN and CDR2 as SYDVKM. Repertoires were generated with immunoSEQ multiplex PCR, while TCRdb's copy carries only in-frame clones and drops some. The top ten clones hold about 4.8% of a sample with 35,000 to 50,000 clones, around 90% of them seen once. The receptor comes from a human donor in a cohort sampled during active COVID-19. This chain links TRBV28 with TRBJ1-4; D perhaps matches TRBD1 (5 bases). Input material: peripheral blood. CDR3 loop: CASSYDSATNEKLFF. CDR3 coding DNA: TGTGCCAGCAGTTATGACAGTGCAACTAATGAAAAACTGTTTTTT.